The TCR beta chain under discussion was sequenced for a study of blood T cell repertoires in COVID-19 (dated by TCRdb to 2019 to 2021). In terms of the full investigation: Samples covering the acute and convalescent phases of COVID-19 were provided by collaborators in the United States, Italy and Spain. The repertoires were released in a freely available public database intended as a resource for research on the immune response to SARS-CoV-2. The dataset comprised deeply sampled blood TCRbeta repertoires from subjects exposed to, actively infected with, or recovered from COVID-19. The material from the prospective study consisted of cDNA or gDNA derived from T cells, B-cell-depleted T cells, or PBMCs. The samples were drawn from two sources: the first 160 participants of the ongoing ImmuneRACE study, and about 1,300 subjects contributed by 6 global collaborators. Where HLA class I and class II types were available, the types were taken from metadata supplied by the sample provider, not from assay-based typing. Sample metadata almost always included a de-identified subject ID, COVID-19 status, age in years and sex. Broader findings and caveats from the paper: The quantity of clinical and demographic metadata differed by source and by participant and was supplied without curation.

The germline V end is reduced by 3 bases and the J end by 2 bases; junction bases left unmatched: 6. From cysteine to phenylalanine, the CDR3 is 16 amino acids long. Of the read, only the CDR3 DNA is kept; its 48 bases are in frame from base 1. CDR1 SNHLY and CDR2 FYNNEI were looked up in the germline V gene. Whole blood was collected in K2EDTA tubes by collaborating institutions according to the institutions' own protocols. Collaborator samples were shipped for TCRbeta analysis as frozen whole blood, isolated PBMCs, or DNA extracted from either sample type. About this clone itself: Its binding antigen is unknown. Per-nucleotide qualities are absent, and no much larger clonotype sits a single base away.

TCRbeta CDR3 regions were amplified from genomic DNA using the immunoSEQ Assay, a bias-controlled multiplex PCR. The study's processing was this. The number of nucleated cells in each sample was estimated from the amplification of reference gene primers within the assay. Sequence reads were collapsed and filtered to measure the absolute abundance of every unique TCRbeta CDR3 rearrangement. Productive Simpson clonality was computed per sample as the square root of Simpson's diversity index over productive rearrangements. Imported from immuneACCESS, the table was reduced by TCRdb to in-frame sequences with V and J called. These copies leave out some clones; in studies compared against another copy, an unresolved V gene accounts for under half, and the cause of the remainder is not known. For V, J and clone size, that table is used; D and trimming come from the DNA. Within this sample are 200,000 or so clones, with 65% to 85% of them counted one time only. Jointly, the top ten make up approximately 15% of the sample.

The source is a man in his 60s with active or convalescent COVID-19. Specimen: peripheral blood. The chain uses TRBV2 and TRBJ2-5; TRBD2 agrees with 10 junctional bases. The sequenced DNA is TGTGCCAGCAGTGACATCGGGACTAGCGCTCAAGAGACCCAGTACTTC. Its protein is CASSDIGTSAQETQYF.